Listed below are T cell receptor beta chains from one sample, sequenced in a study of blood T cell repertoires in COVID-19. Produced via immunoSEQ multiplex PCR; TCRdb's table is partial and in-frame only. Among under 150,000 clones listed, about nine tenths were seen once. Sequencing was carried out using peripheral blood. The receptors come from a man aged 50-60 years with active or convalescent COVID-19. The CDR3 runs from the conserved cysteine through the conserved F or W. D genes are given only for firm matches. Only part of the rows carry a size: once, few, many, or a class if the clone is expanded.

j_gene	abundance	d_gene	v_gene	CDR3nt	CDR3aa
TRBJ1-4	.	TRBD1	TRBV29-1	TGCAGTGCCGGGACAGGGTATGAAAAACTGTTTTTT	CSAGTGYEKLFF
TRBJ1-1	.	.	TRBV30	TGTGCCTGGAGGTGGGGCAGCAACACTGAAGCTTTCTTT	CAWRWGSNTEAFF
TRBJ1-1	.	TRBD1	TRBV4-1	TGCGCCAGCAGCCCACCTCGACAGGGTGGCACTGAAGCTTTCTTT	CASSPPRQGGTEAFF
TRBJ1-1	few	.	TRBV7-9	TGTGCCAGCAGCTTAATGGGGGAGGGAGCTTTCTTT	CASSLMGEGAFF
TRBJ2-1	.	.	TRBV24-1	TGTGCCACCAGTGATAGTACGAGTAGGGGGTCCAATGAGCAGTTCTTC	CATSDSTSRGSNEQFF
TRBJ2-7	.	.	TRBV11-2	TGTGCCAGCAGCTTACTCGGACAGGGAGGAAGGGAGGGGCAGTACTTC	CASSLLGQGGREGQYF
TRBJ1-2	.	TRBD1	TRBV5-5	TGTGCCAGCAGTCGACAGGGGGCTCAGGGCTACACCTTC	CASSRQGAQGYTF
TRBJ1-2	.	.	TRBV27	TGTGCCAGCAGCCAAGGCCGGGGCTATGGCTACACCTTC	CASSQGRGYGYTF
TRBJ1-2	.	.	TRBV2	TGTGCCAGCAATTTGGAACAGGCGCTTAACTATGGCTACACCTTC	CASNLEQALNYGYTF
TRBJ2-3	.	TRBD2	TRBV27	TGTGCCAGCAGTCGCTCGGGTGAAAGCGGGAGTGTGGATACGCAGTATTTT	CASSRSGESGSVDTQYF
TRBJ1-2	once	.	TRBV27	TGTGCCAGCAGTGACGGGTCTCGGCCTTATGGCTACACCTTC	CASSDGSRPYGYTF
TRBJ1-1	.	TRBD1	TRBV19	TGTGCCAGTAGACAGGGGGCGCCTGGCACTGAAGCTTTCTTT	CASRQGAPGTEAFF
TRBJ2-2	.	TRBD1	TRBV7-3	TGTGCCAGCAGCGCCCAACGGACAGGGGTACGGACCGGGGAGCTGTTTTTT	CASSAQRTGVRTGELFF
TRBJ1-3	.	.	TRBV15	TGTGCCACCAGCAGAGTCGCGGGCCAACCTGGAAACACCATATATTTT	CATSRVAGQPGNTIYF